This T cell receptor beta chain was retrieved from a study of T cell responses to AZD1222 COVID-19 vaccine. The protocol was immunoSEQ multiplex PCR, while the TCRdb copy is restricted to in-frame clones and leaves out a portion. In the table there are 150,000 to 200,000 clones, over 85% of which are singletons. The CDR3 extends over 15 amino acids. After removal of 4 bases from V and 6 bases from J, the junction contained 12 bases not matched to a gene. Germline loops: CDR1 MRHNA, CDR2 SNTAGT. The chain uses TRBV6-4 and TRBJ2-7; 7 nucleotides line up with TRBD1. Source: peripheral blood, taken on day 0 of AZD1222 vaccination. The clonotype was recovered from an adult in good health. The CDR3 region has the DNA TGTGCCAGCAGTGGGCAGGGGGTGCCCGTGGGCGAGCAGTACTTC. Translation: CASSGQGVPVGEQYF.